Listed below are T cell receptor beta chains from one sample, sequenced in a study of blood T cell repertoires in COVID-19. TCRdb's copy holds only in-frame clones and misses some; the assay was immunoSEQ multiplex PCR. Seen here are over 60,000 clones, around 84% observed once, and the top ten hold approximately 10%. Sequencing was done on a sample of peripheral blood. These receptors originate from a man in his sixties or seventies with active or convalescent COVID-19. CDR3s include the opening cysteine and the closing phenylalanine or tryptophan. Fields, in order: D gene, V gene, J gene, clone size, CDR3 protein, CDR3 DNA. A D gene is named only where the DNA matches it firmly. Size is stated for part of the rows, as once, few or many counts, or as a class when the clone is expanded.

NA	TRBV5-1	TRBJ2-2	NA	CASSLSLRTDNTGELFF	TGCGCCAGCAGCTTATCACTTCGGACAGATAACACCGGGGAGCTGTTTTTT
TRBD1	TRBV10-3	TRBJ2-7	few	CAISGDRVTGEQYF	TGTGCCATCAGTGGTGACAGGGTAACAGGCGAGCAGTACTTC
TRBD2	TRBV28	TRBJ2-5	NA	CASSRTSGSSETQYF	TGTGCCAGCAGTAGGACTAGCGGGAGCTCAGAGACCCAGTACTTC
TRBD1	TRBV7-9	TRBJ1-3	few	CASSPDRASGNTIYF	TGTGCCAGCAGCCCCGACAGGGCGAGTGGAAACACCATATATTTT
TRBD1	TRBV4-3	TRBJ1-2	NA	CASSQDSSTGGFSHGYTF	TGCGCCAGCAGCCAAGATTCTAGTACAGGGGGTTTCTCTCATGGCTACACCTTC
TRBD2	TRBV9	TRBJ2-5	NA	CASSVGLAGNQETQYF	TGTGCCAGCAGCGTAGGACTAGCGGGTAACCAAGAGACCCAGTACTTC
TRBD1	TRBV27	TRBJ1-6	NA	CASSFQGANSPLHF	TGTGCCAGCAGTTTCCAGGGGGCGAATTCACCCCTCCACTTT
TRBD1	TRBV6-2/TRBV6-3	TRBJ2-1	NA	CASSKKDRGPEQFF	TGTGCCAGCAGTAAAAAGGACAGGGGGCCCGAGCAGTTCTTC
TRBD1	TRBV5-5	TRBJ2-1	NA	CASSLEGQGRVEQFF	TGTGCCAGCAGCTTGGAAGGACAGGGTCGTGTTGAGCAGTTCTTC
TRBD1	TRBV6-9	TRBJ2-7	NA	CASSPHRGQDAYEQYF	TGTGCCAGCAGTCCACACAGGGGGCAGGACGCCTACGAGCAGTACTTC
NA	TRBV2	TRBJ2-1	NA	CASSVSSVVQNNEQFF	TGTGCCAGCAGTGTGAGTTCCGTAGTACAGAACAATGAGCAGTTCTTC
TRBD2	TRBV7-2	TRBJ2-3	NA	CASSLVSSGSGTDTQYF	TGTGCCAGCAGCTTAGTGTCTAGCGGGAGCGGCACAGATACGCAGTATTTT
TRBD1	TRBV4-1	TRBJ1-5	NA	CASSSRQGAVQPQHF	TGCGCCAGCAGCTCCCGACAGGGGGCCGTCCAGCCCCAGCATTTT
TRBD2	TRBV28	TRBJ2-2	NA	CASSYSGRSLTGELFF	TGTGCCAGCAGTTATAGCGGGAGGTCGCTCACCGGGGAGCTGTTTTTT
TRBD1	TRBV29-1	TRBJ2-3	NA	CSVLDRGRIDTQYF	TGCAGCGTTCTGGACAGGGGGCGGATAGATACGCAGTATTTT
TRBD2	TRBV5-4	TRBJ2-2	NA	CASSLAAGTSGRWDTGELFF	TGTGCCAGCAGCTTGGCCGCCGGGACTAGCGGGAGGTGGGACACCGGGGAGCTGTTTTTT
NA	TRBV19	TRBJ1-5	NA	CATRGRGTTLNQPQHF	TGTGCCACTCGGGGAAGGGGGACGACACTCAATCAGCCCCAGCATTTT
TRBD1	TRBV29-1	TRBJ2-6	NA	CSVGTGTSGANVLTF	TGCAGCGTCGGGACAGGGACCTCTGGGGCCAACGTCCTGACTTTC
NA	TRBV7-9	TRBJ1-1	NA	CASSLIPGPNTEAFF	TGTGCCAGCAGCTTAATTCCAGGGCCAAACACTGAAGCTTTCTTT
NA	TRBV7-3	TRBJ2-5	NA	CASSLTGHQETQYF	TGTGCCAGCAGCTTAACGGGCCACCAAGAGACCCAGTACTTC
NA	TRBV3-1/TRBV3-2	TRBJ2-7	NA	CASSQGSSGSYEQYF	TGTGCCAGCAGCCAAGGTTCAAGCGGATCCTACGAGCAGTACTTC
TRBD1	TRBV7-9	TRBJ1-2	NA	CASSPPPGQGGGYTF	TGTGCCAGCAGTCCCCCACCGGGACAGGGAGGCGGCTACACCTTC
NA	TRBV7-6	TRBJ2-5	NA	CASSLTGGRGKETQYF	TGTGCCAGCAGCTTAACAGGGGGGAGGGGGAAAGAGACCCAGTACTTC
NA	TRBV3-1/TRBV3-2	TRBJ1-1	NA	CASSQGQGAVDTEAFF	TGTGCCAGCAGCCAAGGCCAAGGGGCGGTTGACACTGAAGCTTTCTTT
NA	TRBV3-1/TRBV3-2	TRBJ2-5	NA	CASSQIIGGPETQYF	TGTGCCAGCAGCCAAATCATTGGAGGGCCGGAGACCCAGTACTTC
TRBD2	TRBV7-3	TRBJ2-3	NA	CASSLTSGSRKDTQYF	TGTGCCAGCAGCTTGACTAGCGGGAGCCGGAAGGATACGCAGTATTTT
NA	TRBV18	TRBJ1-5	NA	CASSPVEGPQHF	TGTGCCAGCTCGCCAGTAGAGGGGCCCCAGCATTTT
NA	TRBV12-3/TRBV12-4	TRBJ1-2	NA	CASSDPQGYGYTF	TGTGCCAGCAGTGACCCTCAGGGATATGGCTACACCTTC
TRBD1	TRBV28	TRBJ2-2	NA	CASSPVGTGGFGGELFF	TGTGCCAGCAGCCCCGTGGGGACAGGGGGCTTCGGCGGGGAGCTGTTTTTT
NA	TRBV11-1	TRBJ2-5	NA	CASSLASSQETQYF	TGTGCCAGCAGCTTAGCATCCAGTCAGGAGACCCAGTACTTC
TRBD1	TRBV2	TRBJ1-1	NA	CASLTGVEVTEAFF	TGTGCCAGTTTGACAGGGGTTGAGGTCACTGAAGCTTTCTTT